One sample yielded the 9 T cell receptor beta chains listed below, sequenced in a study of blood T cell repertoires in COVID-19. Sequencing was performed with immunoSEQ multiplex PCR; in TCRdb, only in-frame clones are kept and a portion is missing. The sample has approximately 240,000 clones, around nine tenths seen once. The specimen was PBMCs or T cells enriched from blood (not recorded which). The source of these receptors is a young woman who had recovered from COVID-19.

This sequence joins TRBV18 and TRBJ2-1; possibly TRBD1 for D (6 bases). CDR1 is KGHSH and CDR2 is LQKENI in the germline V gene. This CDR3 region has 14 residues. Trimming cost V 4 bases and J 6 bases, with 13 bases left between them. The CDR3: CASSLLAGANEQFF. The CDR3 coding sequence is TGTGCCAGCTCACTTCTGGCAGGGGCCAATGAGCAGTTCTTC.

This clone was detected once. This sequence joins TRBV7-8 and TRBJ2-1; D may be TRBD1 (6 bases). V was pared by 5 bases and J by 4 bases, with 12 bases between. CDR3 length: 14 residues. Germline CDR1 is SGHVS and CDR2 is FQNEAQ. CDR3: CASSIRDIYNEQFF. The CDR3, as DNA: TGTGCCAGCAGCATCCGGGACATATACAATGAGCAGTTCTTC.

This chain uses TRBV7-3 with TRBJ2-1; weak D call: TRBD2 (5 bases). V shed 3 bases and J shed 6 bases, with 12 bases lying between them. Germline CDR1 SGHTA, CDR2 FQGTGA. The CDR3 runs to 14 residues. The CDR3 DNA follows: TGTGCCAGCAGCTTCGAGGGTTGGGGCAATGAGCAGTTCTTC. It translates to CASSFEGWGNEQFF.

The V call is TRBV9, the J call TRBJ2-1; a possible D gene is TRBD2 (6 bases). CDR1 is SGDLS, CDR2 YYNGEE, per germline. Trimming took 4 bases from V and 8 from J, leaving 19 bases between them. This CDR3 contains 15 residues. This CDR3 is CASSLGTGVGDEQFF. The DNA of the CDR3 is TGTGCCAGCAGCCTTGGGACTGGGGTAGGGGATGAGCAGTTCTTC. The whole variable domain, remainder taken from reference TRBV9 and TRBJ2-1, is DSGVTQTPKHLITATGQRVTLRCSPRSGDLSVYWYQQSLDQGLQFLIQYYNGEERAKGNILERFSAQQFPDLHSELNLSSLELGDSALYFCASSLGTGVGDEQFFGPGTRLTVL.

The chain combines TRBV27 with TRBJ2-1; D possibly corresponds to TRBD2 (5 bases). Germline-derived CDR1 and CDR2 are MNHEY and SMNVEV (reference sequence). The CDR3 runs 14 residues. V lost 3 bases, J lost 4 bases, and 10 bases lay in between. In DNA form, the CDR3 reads TGTGCCAGCAGTTTTTCCAGCGGTTACAATGAGCAGTTCTTC. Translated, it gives CASSFSSGYNEQFF.

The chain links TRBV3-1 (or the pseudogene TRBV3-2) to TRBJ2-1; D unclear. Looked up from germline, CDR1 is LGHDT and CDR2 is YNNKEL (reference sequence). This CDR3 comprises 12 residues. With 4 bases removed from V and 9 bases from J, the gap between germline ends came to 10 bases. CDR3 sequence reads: CASSRLEGEQFF. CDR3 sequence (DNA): TGTGCCAGCAGCCGACTTGAAGGTGAGCAGTTCTTC.

The CDR3 is CASSEGAGKYGYTF. In DNA form, the CDR3 reads TGTGCCAGCAGTGAAGGGGCAGGAAAATATGGCTACACCTTC. This rearrangement joins TRBV2 to TRBJ1-2; D ambiguous. Germline V gene lookup returns CDR1 SNHLY and CDR2 FYNNEI. Trimming shortened V by 1 base and J by 5 bases, and 11 bases separated the two germline ends. The CDR3 spans 14 residues. Combining the CDR3 with reference TRBV2 and TRBJ1-2 gives the whole variable domain EPEVTQTPSHQVTQMGQEVILRCVPISNHLYFYWYRQILGQKVEFLVSFYNNEISEKSEIFDDQFSVERPDGSNFTLKIRSTKLEDSAMYFCASSEGAGKYGYTFGSGTRLTVV.

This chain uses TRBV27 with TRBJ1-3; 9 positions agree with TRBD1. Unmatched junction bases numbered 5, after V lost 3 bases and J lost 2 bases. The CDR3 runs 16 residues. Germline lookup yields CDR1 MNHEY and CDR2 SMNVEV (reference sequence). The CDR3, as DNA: TGTGCCAGCAGTTTTCGGGACAGGGTGGCTGGAAACACCATATATTTT. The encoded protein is CASSFRDRVAGNTIYF.

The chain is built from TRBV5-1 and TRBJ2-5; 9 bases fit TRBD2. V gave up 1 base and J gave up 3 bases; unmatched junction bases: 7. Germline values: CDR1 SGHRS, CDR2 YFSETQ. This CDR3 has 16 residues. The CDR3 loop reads CASSLWAGGPEETQYF. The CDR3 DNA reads TGCGCCAGCAGCTTGTGGGCGGGAGGGCCGGAAGAGACCCAGTACTTC.